This paragraph reports one TCR beta chain. Antigen specificity is unknown. This entry is derived from a study of cytomegalovirus exposure and HLA in healthy donors. Findings and limits, study-wide: Researchers reported that a few CMV-associated chains were confirmed in vitro as CMV antigen-specific. Later examination showed HLA-associated TCR beta chains had greater clonal expansion than equally common others.

The germline CDR1 and CDR2 sequences are MDHEN and SYDVKM. The V and J ends lost 6 bases and 2 bases, in that order; junction bases with no gene match: 4. The CDR3 length is 16 residues. The primer mix had 60 Vbeta and 13 Jbeta primers. Produced via immunoSEQ multiplex PCR; TCRdb's table is partial and in-frame only. The sample yields some 110,000 clones, 65% to 75% seen once. The V gene is TRBV28, the J gene TRBJ1-4; 12 positions agree with TRBD1. The receptor was isolated from a woman aged 45-65 years in good health and CMV-seropositive. The specimen was PBMCs. CDR3 amino acids: CASRGQGAGTNEKLFF. The CDR3 DNA follows: TGTGCCAGCAGGGGACAGGGGGCAGGGACTAATGAAAAACTGTTTTTT.